Below are 28 T cell receptor beta chains sequenced from a single sample in a study of blood T cell repertoires in COVID-19. This table comes from immunoSEQ multiplex PCR, and its TCRdb copy is limited to in-frame clones, with some not included. The repertoire holds roughly 250,000 clones, with around 87% as singletons. The material sequenced was peripheral blood. These TCRs come from a man in his 60s who had recovered from COVID-19.

The genes are TRBV7-9 and TRBJ1-3; D may be TRBD1 (6 bases). Germline-derived CDR1 and CDR2 are SEHNR and FQNEAQ (reference sequence). The germline V and J ends were trimmed by 5 bases and 1 base, with 24 bases remaining between them. This CDR3 region has 19 residues. The chain's CDR3 is CASSVGLTGLKRSGNTIYF. In DNA, the CDR3 is TGTGCCAGCAGCGTGGGGCTCACAGGGTTAAAAAGATCTGGAAACACCATATATTTT.

Details on this clone: A read error may produce the germline difference seen at one junction end. The V and J genes are TRBV7-2 and TRBJ2-1; 11 bases are a match to TRBD1. The CDR3 sequence is 15 residues long. Germline CDR1 is SGHTA and CDR2 is FQGNSA. The chain's CDR3 is CASSFISGQGASSLF. DNA of the CDR3: TGTGCCAGCAGCTTCATTTCTGGACAGGGGGCGTCGAGCCTCTTC.

This chain connects TRBV29-1 to TRBJ2-3; perhaps TRBD1 as D (6 bases). The length of the CDR3 is 15 residues. From germline, CDR1 is SQVTM and CDR2 ANQGSEA. V was cut by 6 bases and J by 2 bases, with 18 bases left in between. CDR3 sequence (DNA): TGCAGCGTACCCTCAGGGGTATGGGACACAGATACGCAGTATTTT. Translating it yields CSVPSGVWDTDTQYF.

The rearrangement joins TRBV5-1 to TRBJ2-7; 12 bases are shared with TRBD1. V was pared by 4 bases and J by 5 bases, with 7 bases of the junction left unmatched. Germline lookup yields CDR1 SGHRS and CDR2 YFSETQ. CDR3 length: 15 residues. CDR3 in DNA: TGCGCCAGCAGCCTCGGGACAGGGGGCACCAACGAGCAGTACGTC. Its protein product is CASSLGTGGTNEQYV.

The rearrangement uses TRBV9 and TRBJ2-1, with 8 nucleotides matching TRBD2. The ends lost 6 bases at V and 4 bases at J; junction bases unmatched: 12. The CDR3 is made up of 16 amino acids. Germline V gene sequence: CDR1 SGDLS, CDR2 YYNGEE. CDR3 protein: CASNAPGGGMYNEQFF. The CDR3 DNA reads TGTGCCAGCAACGCCCCTGGCGGGGGGATGTACAATGAGCAGTTCTTC.

The chain uses TRBV10-2 and TRBJ1-2; weak D call: TRBD1 (6 bases). Trimming cost V 9 bases and J 4 bases, with 21 bases left between them. Germline V gene lookup returns CDR1 WSHSY and CDR2 SAAADI. This CDR3 has 15 residues. CDR3: CASGLAGQRAYGYTF. CDR3 DNA: TGCGCCAGTGGGCTGGCCGGACAGAGGGCCTATGGCTACACCTTC.

This rearrangement joins TRBV7-2 to TRBJ2-3; TRBD2 matches 13 bases. Germline values: CDR1 SGHTA, CDR2 FQGNSA. CDR3 length: 19 residues. J gave up 0 bases and V 4 bases, and 10 bases lay outside the gene matches. For the CDR3, the DNA is TGTGCCAGCAGCTCACGACTAGCGGGGGGCGCCACTAGCACAGATACGCAGTATTTT. Amino acids: CASSSRLAGGATSTDTQYF.

The genes are TRBV6-5 and TRBJ2-2; 9 bases map to TRBD2. The V segment lost 6 bases and the J segment 0 bases; nucleotides outside the gene matches: 2. Germline V lookup: CDR1 MNHEY, CDR2 SVGAGI. This CDR3 is built from 15 residues. Written as DNA, the CDR3 is TGTGCCAGCAGCCGCGGGGGGGCGAACACCGGGGAGCTGTTTTTT. It specifies CASSRGGANTGELFF.

V usage is TRBV7-9 and J usage is TRBJ1-2; D gene uncertain. The germline V gene has CDR1 SEHNR and CDR2 FQNEAQ (reference sequence). CDR3 length equals 14 residues. The V and J ends lost 3 bases and 10 bases respectively, with 18 bases between them. CDR3 residues: CASSLERGNPYYTF. The CDR3 DNA follows: TGTGCCAGCAGCTTGGAGAGAGGGAACCCTTACTACACCTTC.

In its sample, this clone was seen a few times. The chain's CDR3 is CATSRRGSGDREQYF. DNA for the CDR3: TGTGCCACCAGCCGCCGAGGTAGCGGCGATAGAGAGCAGTACTTC. The chain joins TRBV15 to TRBJ2-7, with a tentative D call TRBD2 (6 bases). This CDR3 is 15 amino acids long. V lost 5 bases, J lost 7 bases, and 21 bases lay in between. Germline lookup yields CDR1 LNHNV and CDR2 YYDKDF (reference sequence).

This chain joins TRBV7-9 and TRBJ1-1; D gene unclear. This CDR3 spans 14 amino acids. The V gene lost 3 bases and the J gene lost 1 base, with 9 bases spanning the gap. CDR1 and CDR2 from the germline V gene are SEHNR and FQNEAQ (reference sequence). The CDR3 sequence is CASSFDTQNTEAFF. As DNA, the CDR3 is TGTGCCAGCAGCTTTGACACCCAGAACACTGAAGCTTTCTTT.

The chain links TRBV24-1 to TRBJ2-1; TRBD1 agrees at 7 bases. The CDR3 spans 15 residues. V trimming: 3 bases; J trimming: 4 bases; junction bases outside the gene matches: 5. Germline V gives CDR1 KGHDR, CDR2 SFDVKD. The CDR3 spells CATSDTGTEYNEQFF. CDR3 bases: TGTGCCACCAGTGATACCGGGACAGAGTACAATGAGCAGTTCTTC.

V usage is TRBV19 and J usage is TRBJ1-5; 9 nucleotides line up with TRBD1. In germline, CDR1 is LNHDA, CDR2 SQIVND (reference sequence). This CDR3 is 15 amino acids long. Unmatched junction bases numbered 7, after V lost 5 bases and J lost 5 bases. CDR3 sequence (DNA): TGTGCCAGTAGTGCCGGGACAGGGACCCATCAGCCCCAGCATTTT. Protein product: CASSAGTGTHQPQHF.

The CDR3 loop reads CASSFKLDTVGYTF. In DNA form, the CDR3 reads TGCGCCAGCAGCTTCAAACTAGACACGGTCGGCTACACCTTC. The chain uses TRBV5-1 and TRBJ1-2; D is unclear. This CDR3 contains 14 residues. Germline assignment: CDR1 SGHRS and CDR2 YFSETQ. Deletions cut 2 bases from V and 8 bases from J, with 16 bases between.

J is TRBJ2-5 and V is TRBV5-1; tentative D call: TRBD2 (7 bases). CDR1 and CDR2 from the germline V gene are SGHRS and YFSETQ. This CDR3 has 15 residues. Trimming took 0 bases from V and 5 from J, leaving 14 bases between them. CDR3 bases: TGCGCCAGCAGCTTGGATCCGGGGGGCCGGGAGACCCAGTACTTC. Protein product: CASSLDPGGRETQYF.

In DNA form, the CDR3 reads TGTGCCAGCGGTCTATTTTTAGTGGATTCACCCCTCCACTTT. As protein: CASGLFLVDSPLHF. J is TRBJ1-6 and V is TRBV2, with D hard to call. This CDR3 is 14 amino acids long. V was trimmed by 8 bases and J by 8 bases, leaving 16 bases between them. Germline V gives CDR1 SNHLY, CDR2 FYNNEI.

The J gene is TRBJ2-3, the V gene TRBV7-2; 7 nucleotides agree with TRBD1. The CDR3 runs to 14 residues. CDR1 and CDR2 (germline): SGHTA, FQGNSA. V dropped 5 bases and J dropped 6; count of bases not matched to a gene: 8. CDR3 nucleotide sequence: TGTGCCAGCAGCATAAGACAGGGCTGGGATACGCAGTATTTT. Protein sequence: CASSIRQGWDTQYF.

Written as DNA, the CDR3 is TGTGCCAGCAGTCAATCATCCAACGGGGGGAACAAAAACATTCAGTACTTC. Protein: CASSQSSNGGNKNIQYF. The gene calls are TRBV6-6 and TRBJ2-4, with 7 bases matching TRBD2. Germline V lookup: CDR1 MNHNY, CDR2 SVGAGI (reference sequence). With 5 bases clipped from V and 3 bases from J, the junction kept 13 bases outside the gene matches. CDR3 length equals 17 residues.

This chain links TRBV18 with TRBJ2-3, with D possibly TRBD2 on 5 matching bases. Trimming removed 3 bases at V and 4 bases at J, with 11 bases between. CDR3 length: 14 amino acids. The germline gives CDR1 KGHSH, CDR2 LQKENI. CDR3 sequence (DNA): TGTGCCAGCTCACCGAGGGCAGACTCAGATACGCAGTATTTT. Residues: CASSPRADSDTQYF.

The count of this clone is one. The V gene is TRBV5-8, the J gene TRBJ1-5, with a tentative D call TRBD1 (6 bases). The CDR3 consists of 14 residues. The germline CDR1 and CDR2 sequences are SGHTS and YDEGEE. With 3 bases removed from V and 3 bases from J, the gap between germline ends came to 10 bases. The CDR3 bases are TGTGCCAGCAGCTCTCGGGACACCAATCAGCCCCAGCATTTT. Translating gives CASSSRDTNQPQHF.

The chain has TRBV5-1 and TRBJ2-3, with TRBD2 identical over 13 bases. From germline, CDR1 is SGHRS and CDR2 YFSETQ. The ends lost 4 bases at V and 2 bases at J; junction bases unmatched: 4. The CDR3 loop spans 16 amino acids. The CDR3, as DNA: TGCGCCAGCAGCCAGACTAGCGGGGGGACCACAGATACGCAGTATTTT. Protein product: CASSQTSGGTTDTQYF.

The chain recombines TRBV7-9 with TRBJ2-1; D is perhaps TRBD2 (7 bases). Deletions cut 5 bases from V and 7 bases from J, with 18 bases between. There are 15 residues in the CDR3. Germline lookup yields CDR1 SEHNR and CDR2 FQNEAQ (reference sequence). CDR3 residues: CASSPWRGQWNEQFF. In DNA, the CDR3 is TGTGCCAGCAGCCCGTGGCGGGGGCAGTGGAATGAGCAGTTCTTC.

V is TRBV5-1 and J is TRBJ1-2; perhaps TRBD1 as D (5 bases). There are 13 residues in the CDR3. Trimming took 1 base from V and 4 from J, leaving 8 bases between them. Germline V gives CDR1 SGHRS, CDR2 YFSETQ. CDR3 sequence: CASSLSGAYGYTF. Here the CDR3 DNA reads TGCGCCAGCAGCTTGAGCGGGGCCTATGGCTACACCTTC.

The rearrangement joins TRBV9 to TRBJ2-3; TRBD2 matches at 10 bases. The CDR3 sequence is 16 residues long. Trimming cost V 4 bases and J 4 bases; bases outside gene matches: 9. Germline CDR1 reads SGDLS; CDR2 reads YYNGEE. The CDR3 DNA reads as TGTGCCAGCAGCCCTGGGTCTAGCGGGGGTGCAGATACGCAGTATTTT. Its protein product is CASSPGSSGGADTQYF.

The sample holds many counts of this clone. This rearrangement joins TRBV6-5 to TRBJ2-2; D uncertain. Germline-derived CDR1 and CDR2 are MNHEY and SVGAGI. The CDR3 sequence is 14 residues long. Trimming cost V 6 bases and J 1 base, with 9 bases left between them. The CDR3 loop reads CASRPLLNTGELFF. The CDR3 DNA reads as TGTGCCAGCAGACCGCTATTGAACACCGGGGAGCTGTTTTTT.

The V and J genes are TRBV2 and TRBJ1-5; the D gene is possibly TRBD1 (5 bases). Trimming took off 1 base at V and 6 bases at J, with 10 bases between the two ends. This CDR3 has 14 residues. Germline CDR1 reads SNHLY; CDR2 reads FYNNEI. The CDR3 DNA reads TGTGCCAGCAGTGAAGGCGGGGGGGTTCAGCCCCAGCATTTT. This encodes CASSEGGGVQPQHF.

This chain joins TRBV6-1 and TRBJ2-2, with 7 bases aligning to TRBD1. Germline CDR1 and CDR2: MNHNS and SASEGT. The CDR3 consists of 16 residues. V shed 4 bases and J 1 base; nucleotides not matched to a gene: 6. The CDR3 DNA sequence: TGTGCCAGCAGTGGTAGAGGGACAGTGAACACCGGGGAGCTGTTTTTT. As protein: CASSGRGTVNTGELFF.

The chain combines TRBV5-6 with TRBJ1-2, with TRBD1 as a possible D gene (5 bases). V dropped 0 bases and J dropped 3 bases, with 9 bases sitting between them. This CDR3 has 14 residues. CDR1 is SGHDT and CDR2 is YYEEEE in the germline V gene. Here the CDR3 reads CASSLGGRDYGYTF. CDR3 coding DNA: TGTGCCAGCAGCTTGGGGGGCAGGGACTATGGCTACACCTTC.